One sample yielded the 16 T cell receptor beta chains listed below, sequenced in a study of blood T cells in healthy people across ages. Next came a second PCR, run for about 6 to 12 cycles, which used a sample-barcoded 5' primer along with a J-beta primer mix. TCRdb re-called the 5' RACE reads through MiXCR, storing one row per CDR3 protein. Of some 850,000 distinct CDR3 sequences in the sample, approximately 24% were seen once. These sequences were also reported in another study, on T cells of mothers and their children.

What was sequenced was blood. The receptors come from a boy younger than 18 in good health.

V usage is TRBV20-1 and J usage is TRBJ2-2; perhaps TRBD1 as D (5 bases). V lost 1 base to trimming and J lost 5 bases, with 8 bases between them. The CDR3 is 13 amino acids. Germline values: CDR1 DFQATT, CDR2 SNEGSKA (reference sequence). CDR3 amino acids: CSARVRGTGELFF. In DNA form, the CDR3 reads TGCAGTGCTAGAGTTAGGGGTACCGGGGAGCTGTTTTTT.

This sequence joins TRBV28 and TRBJ2-3, with D hard to call. Germline V gives CDR1 MDHEN, CDR2 SYDVKM. V lost 4 bases and J 12 bases, leaving 14 bases between the germline ends. CDR3 length: 12 amino acids. This chain's CDR3 is CASSSQTIPQYF. The DNA for the CDR3 is TGTGCCAGCAGTTCACAGACAATACCCCAGTATTTT. Filled out from reference TRBV28 and TRBJ2-3, the complete variable domain reads DVKVTQSSRYLVKRTGEKVFLECVQDMDHENMFWYRQDPGLGLRLIYFSYDVKMKEKGDIPEGYSVSREKKERFSLILESASTNQTSMYLCASSSQTIPQYFGPGTRLTVL.

The chain employs TRBV11-2 and TRBJ1-4, with D maybe TRBD1 (5 bases). Germline CDR1 SGHAT, CDR2 FQNNGV. This CDR3 comprises 15 residues. V shed 2 bases and J shed 3 bases, with 10 bases lying between them. The CDR3 protein is CASSLRGQANEKLFF. The CDR3 nucleotides read TGTGCCAGCAGCTTAAGGGGTCAAGCTAATGAAAAACTGTTTTTT.

This rearrangement joins TRBV12-3 or TRBV12-4 to TRBJ2-5; D could derive from TRBD1 or TRBD2 (5 bases each). CDR3 length: 15 residues. V was shortened by 2 bases and J by 7 bases, with 17 bases between the two germline ends. CDR3 sequence: CASSLPPRGGGTQYF. In DNA form, the CDR3 reads TGTGCCAGCAGTTTACCCCCTCGGGGCGGTGGGACCCAGTACTTC.

This chain links TRBV3-1 with TRBJ2-7; D perhaps matches TRBD2 (6 bases). With 5 bases removed from V and 5 bases from J, the gap between germline ends came to 16 bases. Looked up from germline, CDR1 is LGHDT and CDR2 is YNNKEL (reference sequence). The CDR3 is 14 amino acids. As DNA, the CDR3 is TGTGCCAGCAGCGGCGGGGACCTATCCCACGAGCAGTACTTC. Encoded protein: CASSGGDLSHEQYF.

The genes are TRBV20-1 and TRBJ1-4; TRBD1 might be the D (6 bases). Germline-derived CDR1 and CDR2 are DFQATT and SNEGSKA (reference sequence). Deletions cut 5 bases from V and 7 bases from J, with 17 bases between. The CDR3 runs to 14 residues. CDR3 in DNA: TGCAGTGCTGAGGGGAAGGGGGGGCCTGAAAAACTGTTTTTT. It is translated as CSAEGKGGPEKLFF.

The chain links TRBV10-2 to TRBJ2-4; 7 bases agree with TRBD1. This CDR3 has 20 residues. The V gene's germline CDR1 is WSHSY and CDR2 SAAADI. V was clipped by 1 base and J by 1 base; unmatched bases: 16. The CDR3, as DNA: TGCGCCAGCAGTGAGTGGGGGACAGTAAAAGAAAGTGGGGCCAAAAACATTCAGTACTTC. It encodes CASSEWGTVKESGAKNIQYF.

This clonotype turned up a few times. The chain combines TRBV28 with TRBJ2-7, with no clear D. The CDR3 runs 14 residues. Germline-derived CDR1 and CDR2 are MDHEN and SYDVKM. Trimming removed 7 bases from V and 6 bases from J, with 19 bases in between. CDR3 nucleotide sequence: TGTGCCAGCACCGTCCCGGCCGCCGCCGCCGAGCAGTACTTC. As protein: CASTVPAAAAEQYF. Combining the CDR3 with reference TRBV28 and TRBJ2-7 gives the whole variable domain DVKVTQSSRYLVKRTGEKVFLECVQDMDHENMFWYRQDPGLGLRLIYFSYDVKMKEKGDIPEGYSVSREKKERFSLILESASTNQTSMYLCASTVPAAAAEQYFGPGTRLTVT.

The chain uses TRBV2 and TRBJ1-1, with 9 bases matching TRBD1. CDR1 SNHLY and CDR2 FYNNEI come from the germline V gene. This CDR3 contains 13 residues. V was clipped by 10 bases and J by 3 bases; unmatched bases: 6. The CDR3 DNA reads TGTGCCAAAATCGACAGGGGGTACACTGAAGCTTTCTTT. Residues: CAKIDRGYTEAFF.

This clonotype was counted at least ten times. Its ends do not fully match the called genes, so a read error is possible. The chain uses TRBV5-1 and TRBJ1-1; 8 nucleotides align to TRBD1. Germline V gives CDR1 SGHRS, CDR2 YFSETQ. The CDR3 contains 14 residues. Written as DNA, the CDR3 is TGTGCCAGCAGTCCGACAGGGGTAAACACTGAAGCTTTCTTT. It translates to CASSPTGVNTEAFF.

Regarding this clonotype: One end of the junction does not line up with germline, which may come from a read error. The chain links TRBV2 to TRBJ1-4; 7 bases match TRBD1. Per germline, CDR1 SNHLY and CDR2 FYNNEI. The CDR3 is 15 amino acids. In nucleotides, the CDR3 is TGTGCCAGCAGTAAGAACGCTGGGACAGCAAAAAAATTGTTTTTT. Amino acid sequence: CASSKNAGTAKKLFF.

CDR3 sequence: CASSLWAGDGYTF. The CDR3 nucleotides are TGCGCCAGCAGCTTGTGGGCAGGGGACGGCTACACCTTC. V usage is TRBV5-1 and J usage is TRBJ1-2, with D maybe TRBD1 (6 bases). This CDR3 is 13 amino acids long. Germline assignment: CDR1 SGHRS and CDR2 YFSETQ. Trimming pared 1 base from V and 8 bases from J, leaving 12 bases between.

This clonotype was seen only a few times. The chain combines TRBV14 with TRBJ2-6; D is unclear. The CDR3 is 13 residues long. With 8 bases removed from V and 3 bases from J, the gap between germline ends came to 8 bases. Germline CDR1 is SGHDN and CDR2 is FVKESK. CDR3: CASGIRGANVLTF. The CDR3 bases are TGTGCCAGCGGGATCCGTGGGGCCAACGTCCTGACTTTC.

Remarks on this clonotype: Mismatch with germline at one junction end may stem from a read error. The chain is built from TRBV5-1 and TRBJ1-1; D remains unclear. CDR1 SGHRS and CDR2 YFSETQ come from the germline V gene. The CDR3 runs 13 residues. The CDR3 nucleotides are TGTGCCAGCAGCTTGGCCGTGGGCACTGAAGCTTTCTTT. This encodes CASSLAVGTEAFF.

This clonotype was seen a handful of times. The V call is TRBV20-1, the J call TRBJ2-5; D gene uncertain. V was trimmed by 1 base and J by 3 bases, leaving 9 bases between them. Germline CDR1 and CDR2: DFQATT and SNEGSKA (reference sequence). The CDR3 contains 13 residues. DNA for the CDR3: TGCAGTGCTAGAGGAGTGGCGGAAGAGACCCAGTACTTC. Translation gives CSARGVAEETQYF.

The CDR3 DNA sequence: TGTGCCAGCAGCCCCGCTACGATTGATGGCTACACCTTC. This translates into CASSPATIDGYTF. The chain uses TRBV7-9 and TRBJ1-2; D uncertain. The germline CDR1 and CDR2 sequences are SEHNR and FQNEAQ (reference sequence). Deletions cut 5 bases from V and 6 bases from J, with 13 bases between. The CDR3 loop spans 13 amino acids.